Shown below are 21 T cell receptor beta chains from a single sample sequenced in a study of OX40 agonist ivuxolimab in advanced cancers. Using immunoSEQ multiplex PCR, the repertoire was profiled, and TCRdb retains in-frame clones only, with some absent. The data hold just over 80,000 clones, with about 88% observed a single time. The sequencing here drew on CD4+ or CD8+ T cells sorted from blood, taken in a trial of the OX40 agonist ivuxolimab. Every receptor here comes from an adult with an advanced solid tumor such as melanoma, head and neck, liver or kidney cancer.

The chain links TRBV2 to TRBJ1-5; tentative D call: TRBD1 (5 bases). Trimming removed 7 bases from V and 5 bases from J, with 9 bases in between. Germline loops: CDR1 SNHLY, CDR2 FYNNEI. This CDR3 has 12 amino acids. In DNA, the CDR3 is TGTGCCAGCAAGTCGGGGGATCAGCCCCAGCATTTT. Translating it yields CASKSGDQPQHF.

The J gene is TRBJ2-3, the V gene TRBV19; TRBD1 might be the D (7 bases). The CDR3 is 17 amino acids. Germline V CDR1 and CDR2: LNHDA, SQIVND (reference sequence). V was trimmed by 3 bases and J by 3 bases, leaving 19 bases between them. The CDR3 nucleotides are TGTGCCAGTAGTATCAGCGCTCCCCAGGGGGGAACAGATACGCAGTATTTT. Translation gives CASSISAPQGGTDTQYF.

This sequence joins TRBV6-6 and TRBJ1-2; TRBD1 might be the D (5 bases). Germline loops: CDR1 MNHNY, CDR2 SVGAGI (reference sequence). V gave up 6 bases and J gave up 3 bases, with 17 bases separating them. The CDR3 is 15 residues long. The CDR3 bases are TGTGCCAGCAGCCCGGGACCCCGCCCCCACTATGGCTACACCTTC. As protein: CASSPGPRPHYGYTF.

The chain employs TRBV19 and TRBJ1-2; D is unresolved. From germline, CDR1 is LNHDA and CDR2 SQIVND (reference sequence). V gave up 3 bases and J gave up 1 base, with 9 bases separating them. The CDR3 loop spans 14 amino acids. Here the CDR3 DNA reads TGTGCCAGTAGTATCAGGAACGTTAACTATGGCTACACCTTC. Encoded protein: CASSIRNVNYGYTF.

The chain couples TRBV27 to TRBJ1-1, with D perhaps matching TRBD1 (5 bases). This CDR3 has 13 residues. The ends were cut back, 8 bases at V and 4 bases at J, with 14 bases in the middle. Germline CDR1 reads MNHEY; CDR2 reads SMNVEV (reference sequence). CDR3 sequence reads: CASSTQGSTEAFF. As DNA, the CDR3 is TGTGCCAGCTCAACCCAGGGAAGCACTGAAGCTTTCTTT.

The gene calls are TRBV27 and TRBJ1-5, with D uncertain. CDR3 length: 15 amino acids. V lost 7 bases and J lost 0, with 13 bases in between. The germline gives CDR1 MNHEY, CDR2 SMNVEV (reference sequence). The CDR3 loop reads CASKDGRLSNQPQHF. As DNA, the CDR3 is TGTGCCAGCAAAGATGGCAGGCTTAGCAATCAGCCCCAGCATTTT.

The rearrangement uses TRBV7-9 and TRBJ1-2; 7 bases map to TRBD1. Trimming at V came to 8 bases and at J to 8 bases, leaving 11 bases not matched to a gene. The CDR3 is 13 amino acids. Germline V gene lookup returns CDR1 SEHNR and CDR2 FQNEAQ (reference sequence). Here the CDR3 DNA reads TGTGCCAGCGTCCAGGGACAGAAGGCAGGCTACACCTTC. Translating it yields CASVQGQKAGYTF.

V and J are TRBV18 and TRBJ1-2; D gene uncertain. The CDR3 sequence is 13 residues long. Deletions cut 3 bases from V and 3 bases from J, with 8 bases between. Per germline, CDR1 KGHSH and CDR2 LQKENI. For the CDR3, the DNA is TGTGCCAGCTCACCCGCGAAGGACTATGGCTACACCTTC. Protein: CASSPAKDYGYTF.

This clone showed up just a few times. The CDR3, as DNA: TGTGCCAGCAGTTTAACTGCAAACTATGGCTACACCTTC. Protein: CASSLTANYGYTF. The J gene is TRBJ1-2, the V gene TRBV27, with D hard to call. Looked up from germline, CDR1 is MNHEY and CDR2 is SMNVEV (reference sequence). V was pared by 2 bases and J by 2 bases, with 6 bases between. The CDR3 length is 13 residues.

The gene calls are TRBV6-5 and TRBJ1-1, with D possibly matching TRBD1 (5 bases). This CDR3 region has 15 residues. The germline V gene has CDR1 MNHEY and CDR2 SVGAGI. Deletions cut 6 bases from V and 3 bases from J, with 17 bases between. CDR3 protein: CASSPLLRGHTEAFF. The CDR3 DNA reads as TGTGCCAGCAGCCCCCTTTTGAGGGGCCACACTGAAGCTTTCTTT.

This chain connects TRBV4-3 to TRBJ2-2, with 7 bases identical to TRBD1. The CDR3 sequence is 14 residues long. Trimming cost V 0 bases and J 7 bases; bases outside gene matches: 2. In germline, CDR1 is LGHNA, CDR2 YSLEER. The CDR3, as DNA: TGCGCCAGCAGCCAAGAGAGGGGGCGCGGGGAGCTGTTTTTT. Translated, it gives CASSQERGRGELFF.

The chain links TRBV27 to TRBJ2-2, with 8 bases matching TRBD1. The germline V gene has CDR1 MNHEY and CDR2 SMNVEV (reference sequence). J lost 6 bases, V lost 9 bases, and 9 bases had no gene match. This CDR3 is 14 amino acids long. DNA of the CDR3: TGTGCCAGTGGGACAGGATTGCCCTCCGGGGAGCTGTTTTTT. Translating gives CASGTGLPSGELFF.

The chain employs TRBV29-1 and TRBJ2-3, with unresolved D. Germline lookup yields CDR1 SQVTM and CDR2 ANQGSEA. Between the trimmed V and J ends, which lost 8 bases and 3 bases, there was a span of 15 bases. The CDR3 spans 13 residues. The CDR3 spells CSTTAAGTDTQYF. CDR3 coding DNA: TGCAGCACTACCGCGGCCGGAACAGATACGCAGTATTTT.

The CDR3 DNA reads as TGTGCCAGCAGCCCCGGGTGGGAAAACATTCAGTACTTC. Protein: CASSPGWENIQYF. V is TRBV5-5 and J is TRBJ2-4; D remains unclear. The CDR3 covers 13 residues. The V gene lost 4 bases and the J gene lost 5 bases, with 10 bases spanning the gap. Looked up from germline, CDR1 is SGHKS and CDR2 is YYEKEE (reference sequence).

The chain couples TRBV2 to TRBJ1-1, with 9 bases identical to TRBD1. Germline V CDR1 and CDR2: SNHLY, FYNNEI. The CDR3 has 14 residues. Trimming at V came to 6 bases and at J to 5 bases, leaving 7 bases not matched to a gene. The CDR3 loop is CASSFTGGSTEAFF. CDR3 bases: TGTGCCAGCAGCTTTACAGGGGGCTCTACTGAAGCTTTCTTT. Combining the CDR3 with reference TRBV2 and TRBJ1-1 gives the whole variable domain EPEVTQTPSHQVTQMGQEVILRCVPISNHLYFYWYRQILGQKVEFLVSFYNNEISEKSEIFDDQFSVERPDGSNFTLKIRSTKLEDSAMYFCASSFTGGSTEAFFGQGTRLTVV.

The chain is built from TRBV5-1 and TRBJ1-3; D gene uncertain. This CDR3 contains 14 residues. Trimming removed 4 bases from V and 1 base from J, with 9 bases in between. From germline, CDR1 is SGHRS and CDR2 YFSETQ. The CDR3 sequence: CASSVETSGNTIYF. CDR3 nucleotide sequence: TGCGCCAGCAGCGTGGAAACTTCTGGAAACACCATATATTTT.

On this clone itself: Other nucleotide sequences in the sample specify the same CDR3. The chain uses TRBV30 and TRBJ2-1, with TRBD2 as a possible D gene (7 bases). Trimming pared 2 bases from V and 7 bases from J, leaving 12 bases between. Germline CDR1 is GTSNPN and CDR2 is SVGIG (reference sequence). The CDR3 runs 13 residues. The CDR3 loop reads CAWSRGAGNEQFF. For the CDR3, the DNA is TGTGCCTGGAGTCGGGGGGCCGGGAATGAGCAGTTCTTC.

V and J are TRBV11-2 and TRBJ2-7; D is ambiguous. The DNA end is a closer match to TRBJ2-5, so the J assignment may be wrong. The germline V gene has CDR1 SGHAT and CDR2 FQNNGV. The CDR3 is 12 amino acids. The DNA for the CDR3 is TGTGCCAGCAGCTTAGATCGCAGGACCCAGTACTTC. It yields the protein CASSLDRRTQYF.

The rearrangement uses TRBV15 and TRBJ2-1; 9 bases are a match to TRBD2. Germline V gene lookup returns CDR1 LNHNV and CDR2 YYDKDF (reference sequence). The CDR3 loop spans 18 amino acids. The junction had 14 bases not matched to a gene; V was cut back by 1 base and J by 7 bases. This CDR3 reads CATSRVWLAGAESNEQFF. The CDR3 bases are TGTGCCACCAGCAGAGTCTGGTTAGCGGGAGCAGAATCGAATGAGCAGTTCTTC.

V gene TRBV5-4 combines with J gene TRBJ2-7, with D unclear. The V gene lost 0 bases and the J gene lost 2 bases, with 6 bases spanning the gap. Looked up from germline, CDR1 is SGHNT and CDR2 is YYREEE (reference sequence). The CDR3 consists of 13 residues. In DNA form, the CDR3 reads TGTGCCAGCAGCTTGGTCGGGCCCTACGAGCAGTACTTC. Encoded protein: CASSLVGPYEQYF.

The chain recombines TRBV19 with TRBJ2-5; TRBD2 matches at 14 bases. The CDR3 runs to 17 residues. V shed 3 bases, J shed 2 bases, and the junction held 5 bases outside the gene matches. Per germline, CDR1 LNHDA and CDR2 SQIVND (reference sequence). The CDR3 coding sequence is TGTGCCAGTAGTATTTTGGGGACTAGCGGGGGACAAGAGACCCAGTACTTC. Protein product: CASSILGTSGGQETQYF.